These 13 T cell receptor beta chains were all obtained from the same sample, sequenced in a study of cytomegalovirus exposure and HLA in healthy donors. With 60 Vbeta and 13 Jbeta primers, the PCR was carried out. The repertoire was sequenced with immunoSEQ multiplex PCR; TCRdb's copy has only in-frame clones and lacks some. The data hold around 180,000 clones, with approximately 88% observed a single time. Source material: PBMCs. The receptors were gathered from a boy under 10 years old in good health and CMV-seronegative.

As to this clone: Its ends do not fully match the called genes, so a read error is possible. The V call is TRBV6-1, the J call TRBJ2-4; D possibly matches TRBD1 or TRBD2 (5 bases each). The CDR3 covers 14 residues. Germline V lookup: CDR1 MNHNS, CDR2 SASEGT. The CDR3 reads CASSEEGAKNIQYF. The DNA for the CDR3 is TGTGCCAGCAGCGAAGAGGGGGCCAAAAACATTCAGTACTTC.

In its sample, this clone was seen a few times. This chain connects TRBV7-9 to TRBJ2-1; possibly TRBD2 for D (6 bases). The germline V and J ends were trimmed by 7 bases and 7 bases, with 23 bases remaining between them. The germline V gene has CDR1 SEHNR and CDR2 FQNEAQ (reference sequence). This CDR3 spans 16 amino acids. The CDR3 here is CASTGQREREKNEQFF. The CDR3 nucleotides are TGTGCCAGCACCGGACAACGGGAGAGGGAAAAAAATGAGCAGTTCTTC.

The rearrangement joins TRBV7-2 to TRBJ2-1; D uncertain. CDR1 and CDR2 (germline): SGHTA, FQGNSA. There are 13 residues in the CDR3. The V gene lost 1 base and the J gene lost 6 bases, with 7 bases spanning the gap. Here the CDR3 DNA reads TGTGCCAGCAGCTTAGGACTCCTCAATGAGCAGTTCTTC. It is translated as CASSLGLLNEQFF.

CDR3 in amino acids: CASSQQTTGIKITNEKLFF. CDR3 DNA sequence: TGTGCCAGCAGCCAACAAACGACAGGGATCAAGATAACTAATGAAAAACTGTTTTTT. The chain carries TRBV7-8 and TRBJ1-4; TRBD1 matches 7 bases. CDR1 is SGHVS and CDR2 is FQNEAQ in the germline V gene. The CDR3 is 19 residues long. V trimming: 5 bases; J trimming: 1 base; junction bases outside the gene matches: 16.

The DNA of the CDR3 is TGCGCCAGCAGCCTAGCGGGAGGCACAGATACGCAGTATTTT. Amino acid sequence: CASSLAGGTDTQYF. The chain uses TRBV4-1 and TRBJ2-3, with TRBD2 matching over 9 bases. This CDR3 is 14 amino acids long. The germline V gene encodes CDR1 MGHRA and CDR2 YSYEKL. Germline trimming cut 4 bases from V and 1 base from J; bases unmatched to any gene: 0.

The chain joins TRBV4-1 to TRBJ1-5; D is unresolved. Between the trimmed V and J ends, which lost 4 bases and 0 bases, there was a span of 16 bases. The CDR3 runs to 17 residues. Germline V gene data show CDR1 as MGHRA and CDR2 as YSYEKL. CDR3 in amino acids: CASSPPLEIFSNQPQHF. Written as DNA, the CDR3 is TGCGCCAGCAGCCCCCCGTTGGAGATCTTTAGCAATCAGCCCCAGCATTTT.

In its sample, this clone was seen once. This chain uses TRBV19 with TRBJ2-1; the D gene is possibly TRBD1 (5 bases). CDR3 size: 13 residues. Germline CDR1 is LNHDA and CDR2 is SQIVND (reference sequence). The ends were cut back, 4 bases at V and 4 bases at J, with 8 bases in the middle. The CDR3 sequence: CASSRGRYNEQFF. Written as DNA, the CDR3 is TGTGCCAGTAGTAGGGGCAGATACAATGAGCAGTTCTTC. Combining the CDR3 with reference TRBV19 and TRBJ2-1 gives the whole variable domain DGGITQSPKYLFRKEGQNVTLSCEQNLNHDAMYWYRQDPGQGLRLIYYSQIVNDFQKGDIAEGYSVSREKKESFPLTVTSAQKNPTAFYLCASSRGRYNEQFFGPGTRLTVL.

This clone was seen a few times. The chain uses TRBV30 and TRBJ2-7, with TRBD2 identical over 9 bases. Unmatched junction bases numbered 13, after V lost 7 bases and J lost 6 bases. CDR3 length equals 14 residues. Per germline, CDR1 GTSNPN and CDR2 SVGIG (reference sequence). Here the CDR3 DNA reads TGTGCCTTATCCCAGCGGGAGGATACGGGCGAGCAGTACTTC. Translated: CALSQREDTGEQYF.

The chain has TRBV7-9 and TRBJ1-4; D might be TRBD1 (6 bases). The CDR3 length is 16 residues. With 0 bases removed from V and 6 bases from J, the gap between germline ends came to 14 bases. Germline CDR1 and CDR2: SEHNR and FQNEAQ (reference sequence). The chain's CDR3 is CASSLALTGPYEKLFF. CDR3 bases: TGTGCCAGCAGCTTAGCGCTAACAGGGCCCTATGAAAAACTGTTTTTT.

The chain employs TRBV27 and TRBJ2-7; 12 bases fit TRBD2. The trim removed 0 bases at V and 7 bases at J, leaving 10 bases unmatched. Germline CDR1 reads MNHEY; CDR2 reads SMNVEV (reference sequence). There are 17 residues in the CDR3. CDR3 protein: CASSLSGASGRGGEQYF. The CDR3 nucleotides are TGTGCCAGCAGTTTATCTGGGGCTAGCGGGAGGGGGGGGGAGCAGTACTTC.

The chain combines TRBV9 with TRBJ2-3, with 7 positions matching TRBD2. Germline V gives CDR1 SGDLS, CDR2 YYNGEE. V lost 5 bases to trimming and J lost 6 bases; unmatched junction nucleotides: 15. This CDR3 comprises 16 residues. The CDR3 sequence is CASRPGGSAGWDTQYF. DNA of the CDR3: TGTGCCAGCAGACCCGGCGGGAGTGCCGGTTGGGATACGCAGTATTTT.

The chain links TRBV7-9 to TRBJ2-3, with TRBD1 identical over 8 bases. This CDR3 contains 15 residues. Per germline, CDR1 SEHNR and CDR2 FQNEAQ (reference sequence). V dropped 8 bases and J dropped 1; count of bases not matched to a gene: 8. CDR3 bases: TGTGCCAGCCAATCGGACAGGGCCCGCACAGATACGCAGTATTTT. It specifies CASQSDRARTDTQYF.

The V call is TRBV30, the J call TRBJ2-3; 7 positions agree with TRBD1. The CDR3 length is 15 residues. V gave up 2 bases and J gave up 2 bases; unmatched junction bases: 7. Per the germline V gene, CDR1 is GTSNPN and CDR2 is SVGIG (reference sequence). The CDR3 loop is CAWSPGTGDTDTQYF. The CDR3 bases are TGTGCCTGGAGTCCGGGTACAGGGGACACAGATACGCAGTATTTT.